One and the same sample provided the 16 T cell receptor beta chains below, sequenced in a study of siplizumab effects on memory and regulatory T cells. TCRdb's copy holds only in-frame clones and misses some; the assay was immunoSEQ multiplex PCR. The sample has some 100,000 clones; roughly 94% are singletons. Input material: Tregs sorted from blood. Receptors were obtained from a human donor in good health.

V is TRBV6-1 and J is TRBJ2-5; D gene uncertain. Germline CDR1 and CDR2: MNHNS and SASEGT. The CDR3 spans 16 residues. Trimming removed 1 base from V and 0 bases from J, with 12 bases in between. CDR3 loop: CASSEGVALNQETQYF. In nucleotides, the CDR3 is TGTGCCAGCAGTGAAGGAGTAGCTTTGAACCAAGAGACCCAGTACTTC.

The CDR3 DNA reads TGTGCCAGCAGTTACTCGAGTGAGGCTGGGGCCAACGTCCTGACTTTC. Its protein product is CASSYSSEAGANVLTF. The rearrangement joins TRBV6-5 to TRBJ2-6, with D unresolved. This CDR3 spans 16 amino acids. The germline V and J ends were trimmed by 0 bases and 2 bases, with 8 bases remaining between them. Germline-derived CDR1 and CDR2 are MNHEY and SVGAGI.

This chain connects TRBV19 to TRBJ2-2; tentative D call: TRBD1 (6 bases). Looked up from germline, CDR1 is LNHDA and CDR2 is SQIVND (reference sequence). The length of the CDR3 is 13 residues. V was clipped by 2 bases and J by 7 bases, with 8 bases between them. The DNA of the CDR3 is TGTGCCAGTAGTATAAGGACAGTCGGGGAGCTGTTTTTT. Its protein product is CASSIRTVGELFF.

The rearrangement links TRBV6-5 to TRBJ1-5; the D is unclear. V was cut by 6 bases and J by 0 bases, with 12 bases left in between. Germline lookup yields CDR1 MNHEY and CDR2 SVGAGI. The CDR3 length is 15 residues. The CDR3 is CASRSAASSNQPQHF. CDR3 DNA sequence: TGTGCCAGCAGATCGGCGGCTTCTAGCAATCAGCCCCAGCATTTT.

The CDR3 DNA sequence: TGTGCCATCAGTGGACAGGTATTACAAGGCGAGCAGTACTTC. Translating gives CAISGQVLQGEQYF. V is TRBV10-3 and J is TRBJ2-7; D perhaps matches TRBD1 (6 bases). The V end was cut by 4 bases, the J end by 6 bases, with 16 bases between. The CDR3 extends over 14 amino acids. CDR1 is ENHRY, CDR2 SYGVKD, per germline.

Only one count was recorded for this clone. This chain's CDR3 is CASSLEGGGTEAFF. CDR3 nucleotide sequence: TGTGCCAGCAGCTTAGAAGGAGGGGGTACTGAAGCTTTCTTT. The chain links TRBV11-2 to TRBJ1-1; possible D gene TRBD1, 6 bases. CDR1 is SGHAT, CDR2 FQNNGV, per germline. The CDR3 sequence is 14 residues long. Between the trimmed V and J ends, which lost 0 bases and 5 bases, there was a span of 10 bases.

The chain couples TRBV30 to TRBJ1-6, with 10 bases lining up with TRBD1. The CDR3 covers 14 residues. With V trimmed by 3 bases and J by 6 bases, 2 bases remained unmatched. The germline gives CDR1 GTSNPN, CDR2 SVGIG (reference sequence). The chain's CDR3 is CAWSRTGGNSPLHF. In DNA, the CDR3 is TGTGCCTGGAGCCGGACAGGGGGTAATTCACCCCTCCACTTT.

The rearrangement links TRBV7-9 to TRBJ1-1; D call uncertain. This CDR3 comprises 13 residues. In germline, CDR1 is SEHNR, CDR2 FQNEAQ (reference sequence). The V end was cut by 2 bases, the J end by 0 bases, with 4 bases between. The chain's CDR3 is CASSLQMNTEAFF. In DNA, the CDR3 is TGTGCCAGCAGCTTACAGATGAACACTGAAGCTTTCTTT.

The rearrangement uses TRBV27 and TRBJ1-6, with D possibly matching TRBD1 (5 bases). The V end lost 5 bases, the J end lost 8 bases, and 7 bases lay between the germline ends. The length of the CDR3 is 12 residues. From germline, CDR1 is MNHEY and CDR2 SMNVEV (reference sequence). In DNA form, the CDR3 reads TGTGCCAGCAGTCAAGGGGATTCACCCCTCCACTTT. Its protein is CASSQGDSPLHF.

On this clone: This CDR3 is also generated by other DNA sequences in the sample. The chain combines TRBV2 with TRBJ2-5; TRBD1 or TRBD2 may be the D gene (5 bases each). From germline, CDR1 is SNHLY and CDR2 FYNNEI. V lost 6 bases to trimming and J lost 3 bases, with 5 bases between them. The CDR3 is made up of 11 amino acids. The CDR3 spells CASRGEETQYF. Written as DNA, the CDR3 is TGTGCCAGCAGGGGGGAAGAGACCCAGTACTTC. The full variable domain, rest sourced from reference TRBV2 and TRBJ2-5, is EPEVTQTPSHQVTQMGQEVILRCVPISNHLYFYWYRQILGQKVEFLVSFYNNEISEKSEIFDDQFSVERPDGSNFTLKIRSTKLEDSAMYFCASRGEETQYFGPGTRLLVL.

For this clone: The same CDR3 arises from other DNA sequences in this sample as well. This chain joins TRBV11-2 and TRBJ2-2, with D unclear. The CDR3 has 15 residues. Germline V gene lookup returns CDR1 SGHAT and CDR2 FQNNGV. The V end was cut by 1 base, the J end by 1 base, with 7 bases between. CDR3 DNA sequence: TGTGCCAGCAGCTTAGTGGTAGGGAACACCGGGGAGCTGTTTTTT. Its translation: CASSLVVGNTGELFF.

CDR3 sequence (DNA): TGCAGCGTTGTCGGGACGACCTCCACAGATACGCAGTATTTT. As protein: CSVVGTTSTDTQYF. The chain employs TRBV29-1 and TRBJ2-3, with D perhaps being TRBD1 or TRBD2 (5 bases each). The length of the CDR3 is 14 residues. From germline, CDR1 is SQVTM and CDR2 ANQGSEA. Trimming took 4 bases from V and 2 from J, leaving 13 bases between them.

The chain links TRBV29-1 to TRBJ1-1; D ambiguous. CDR3 size: 14 residues. Between the trimmed V and J ends, which lost 6 bases and 4 bases, there was a span of 18 bases. Germline CDR1 and CDR2: SQVTM and ANQGSEA. Here the CDR3 reads CSVQIRVSGTEAFF. In DNA, the CDR3 is TGCAGCGTCCAAATACGAGTTTCGGGCACTGAAGCTTTCTTT.

The CDR3 DNA follows: TGTGCCAGCAGCGCAATACAGGGGGCCTATTCACCCCTCCACTTT. Translation gives CASSAIQGAYSPLHF. V is TRBV7-9 and J is TRBJ1-6, with 9 bases matching TRBD1. The junction had 7 bases not matched to a gene; V was cut back by 5 bases and J by 8 bases. Germline V lookup: CDR1 SEHNR, CDR2 FQNEAQ (reference sequence). CDR3 length: 15 residues.

This clone has only one observation. The V and J genes are TRBV10-3 and TRBJ1-1, with 12 bases that match TRBD1. V was pared by 4 bases and J by 4 bases, with 10 bases of the junction left unmatched. The length of the CDR3 is 17 residues. From germline, CDR1 is ENHRY and CDR2 SYGVKD. CDR3 DNA sequence: TGTGCCATCAGTGGGGGACAGGGGGCGCCTAGAGGCACTGAAGCTTTCTTT. Protein product: CAISGGQGAPRGTEAFF.

The chain carries TRBV5-4 and TRBJ1-1; TRBD1 agrees at 9 bases. With V trimmed by 2 bases and J by 5 bases, 4 bases remained unmatched. The CDR3 spans 14 residues. Germline V gives CDR1 SGHNT, CDR2 YYREEE (reference sequence). For the CDR3, the DNA is TGTGCCAGCAGCTTAACAGGGGGCAATACTGAAGCTTTCTTT. This translates into CASSLTGGNTEAFF.